The 7 T cell receptor beta chains listed next were all sequenced from one sample in a study of T-cell memory formation after mild COVID-19. A single record per CDR3 protein comes from TCRdb applying MiXCR to the 5' RACE reads. Of nearly 250,000 distinct CDR3 sequences detected, 15% appear once; the ten largest clones hold 2% to 2.5%. The sample comprised PBMCs or a T cell subset sorted from them (not recorded which). The receptors stem from an adult woman who had mild COVID-19 (a few samples of this study predate the infection). Cell type and time point are not known.

This clonotype has just a few counts. The V call is TRBV20-1, the J call TRBJ2-3; 9 positions agree with TRBD1. V lost 5 bases, J lost 7 bases, and 4 bases stayed unmatched. The CDR3 loop spans 12 amino acids. Germline values: CDR1 DFQATT, CDR2 SNEGSKA (reference sequence). CDR3 protein: CSADRGGNTQYF. CDR3 nucleotide sequence: TGCAGTGCTGACAGGGGGGGGAATACGCAGTATTTT.

The chain joins TRBV4-1 to TRBJ2-5; D is unclear. Trimming removed 1 base at V and 2 bases at J, with 8 bases between. CDR3 length: 14 amino acids. Germline CDR1 reads MGHRA; CDR2 reads YSYEKL. CDR3 coding DNA: TGCGCCAGCAGCCAAGTTACTGGTCAAGAGACCCAGTACTTC. This translates into CASSQVTGQETQYF.

This clonotype appeared a few times. The chain uses TRBV12-3 or TRBV12-4 and TRBJ2-7; TRBD2 aligns across 11 bases. The CDR3 contains 15 residues. V dropped 5 bases and J dropped 2; count of bases not matched to a gene: 5. The CDR3 DNA reads TGTGCCAGCAGTCCTACTAGCGGGAGAGCCTACGAGCAGTACTTC. Encoded protein: CASSPTSGRAYEQYF.

CDR3 region: CASSNRDRGPGNTIYF. The CDR3 DNA reads as TGCGCCAGCAGCAACCGGGACAGGGGCCCTGGAAACACCATATATTTT. The rearrangement uses TRBV5-1 and TRBJ1-3, with TRBD1 matching 10 bases. The length of the CDR3 is 16 residues. The germline gives CDR1 SGHRS, CDR2 YFSETQ. Unmatched junction bases numbered 6, after V lost 4 bases and J lost 2 bases.

A few counts support this clonotype. The rearrangement joins TRBV15 to TRBJ1-5; TRBD1 might be the D (6 bases). V shed 3 bases and J shed 6 bases, with 12 bases lying between them. This CDR3 contains 14 residues. The germline V gene encodes CDR1 LNHNV and CDR2 YYDKDF (reference sequence). The DNA of the CDR3 is TGTGCCACCAGCAGCCCAGGGGAGCGTCAGCCCCAGCATTTT. It is translated as CATSSPGERQPQHF.

This clonotype has just a few counts. The chain carries TRBV19 and TRBJ2-7, with TRBD2 matching over 12 bases. Germline V gene data show CDR1 as LNHDA and CDR2 as SQIVND (reference sequence). CDR3 length: 16 residues. The junction had 7 bases not matched to a gene; V was cut back by 4 bases and J by 3 bases. This chain's CDR3 is CASSRTSGAFRYEQYF. CDR3 in DNA: TGTGCCAGTAGTAGGACTAGCGGGGCCTTCCGCTACGAGCAGTACTTC.

This clonotype was counted between two and nine times. In DNA form, the CDR3 reads TGCAGTGCTCCTCCGGTCTATGGCTACACCTTC. Residues: CSAPPVYGYTF. The chain combines TRBV20-1 with TRBJ1-2; the D is unclear. The CDR3 has 11 residues. The germline gives CDR1 DFQATT, CDR2 SNEGSKA (reference sequence). The V end was cut by 5 bases, the J end by 4 bases, with 8 bases between.